This T cell receptor (beta chain) was captured in a study of cytomegalovirus exposure and HLA in healthy donors. Study findings and constraints: The study flagged about 160 TCR beta chains as cytomegalovirus-associated.

Assay: immunoSEQ multiplex PCR; the TCRdb copy retains only in-frame clones and omits some. This table holds roughly 200,000 clones, about 81% found once. This clone came up a few times. What it binds is not known. Trimming removed 7 bases from V and 3 bases from J; junction bases left unmatched: 9. CDR1 and CDR2 (germline): SGHRS, YFSETQ. This CDR3 region has 14 residues. The J gene is TRBJ2-7, the V gene TRBV5-1; 8 bases are shared with TRBD2. The source is a woman in her 30s in good health and CMV-seronegative. Sequencing used PBMCs. The CDR3 here is CASSGGTRSYEQYF. CDR3 nucleotide sequence: TGCGCCAGCTCGGGAGGGACTAGGAGCTACGAGCAGTACTTC.